These T cell receptor beta chains were read from a single sample in a study of T cells in Graves' hyperthyroidism and ophthalmopathy. TCRdb re-called the multiplex PCR reads with MiXCR, one entry per CDR3 protein. The sample records hundreds of thousands of distinct CDR3 sequences, around 13% being singletons. Sequenced material: blood. These TCRs come from a middle-aged woman with Graves' hyperthyroidism. The conserved cysteine and the conserved F or W are not part of the CDR3 here.

J,V,CDR3
TRBJ1-1,TRBV20-1,SATLGQNTEAF
TRBJ1-5,TRBV3-1,ASSPSYGNQPQH
TRBJ2-3,TRBV20-1,SARKRESTDTQY
TRBJ2-5,TRBV20-1,SAKSLQETQY
TRBJ2-3,TRBV4-2,ASSQNPGGTDTQY
TRBJ1-3,TRBV7-2,ASSLTRIPGNTIY
TRBJ1-5,TRBV5-4,ASRAGLDSNQPQH
TRBJ2-7,TRBV6-1,ASNEQGVYEQY
TRBJ2-1,TRBV19,ASSIDTGRENEQF
TRBJ2-3,TRBV6-1,ASSARTDTQY
TRBJ2-7,TRBV10-3,ATGTSTYEQY
TRBJ2-3,TRBV6-1,ASSLGRGGSFTDTQY
TRBJ2-2,TRBV6-6,ASSYAPGSNTGELF
TRBJ2-7,TRBV28,ASSSETGAGYEQY
TRBJ2-1,TRBV11-3,ASSVAYEQF
TRBJ1-3,TRBV9,ASSVYPLGSSGNTIY
TRBJ2-1,TRBV4-1,ASSQDWGPYNEQF
TRBJ1-5,TRBV2,ASSRETIQPQH
TRBJ2-7,TRBV15,ATSRVEGGPHEQC
TRBJ1-5,TRBV11-2,ASSLGDRGPSPQH
TRBJ2-3,TRBV7-2,ASSLISGPGDTQY
TRBJ2-5,TRBV6-1,ASSDISAVIMRTQY
TRBJ2-7,TRBV6-6,ASSYGDGQIYEQY
TRBJ2-7,TRBV28,ASSRLSYGAGYEQY